This T cell receptor beta chain was captured in a study of T cell responses to AZD1222 COVID-19 vaccine. Broader study findings: When two AZD1222 doses had been given, Spike-specific TCR breadth and depth rose.

Clones were sequenced by immunoSEQ multiplex PCR, and TCRdb holds only the in-frame ones, with some missing. This sample has some 130,000 clones, with approximately 80% found just once. Concerning this clone itself: No antigen is known for it.

This CDR3 is 16 amino acids long. Germline lookup yields CDR1 SGDLS and CDR2 YYNGEE. V gave up 0 bases and J gave up 0 bases, with 10 bases separating them. This TCR was recovered from an adult in good health. V gene TRBV9 combines with J gene TRBJ2-1; D is undetermined. Source: peripheral blood, taken on day 0 of AZD1222 vaccination. CDR3: CASSVGTDSSYNEQFF. In nucleotides, the CDR3 is TGTGCCAGCAGCGTAGGGACCGATAGCTCCTACAATGAGCAGTTCTTC.